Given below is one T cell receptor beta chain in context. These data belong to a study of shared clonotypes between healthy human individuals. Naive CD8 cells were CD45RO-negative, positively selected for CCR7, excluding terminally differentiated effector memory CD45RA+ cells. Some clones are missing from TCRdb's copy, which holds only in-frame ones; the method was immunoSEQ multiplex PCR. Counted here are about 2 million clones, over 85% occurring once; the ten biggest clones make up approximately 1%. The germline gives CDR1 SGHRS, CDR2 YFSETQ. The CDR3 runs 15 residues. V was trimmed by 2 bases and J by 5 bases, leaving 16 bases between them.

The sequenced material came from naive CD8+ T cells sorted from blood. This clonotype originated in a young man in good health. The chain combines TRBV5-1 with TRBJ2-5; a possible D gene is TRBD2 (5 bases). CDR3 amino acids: CASSLVSGFYETQYF. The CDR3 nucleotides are TGCGCCAGCAGCTTAGTGTCGGGGTTTTACGAGACCCAGTACTTC.